This entry lists 28 T cell receptor beta chains sequenced from one sample in a study of CD8 T cells in ankylosing spondylitis (dated by TCRdb to 2015 to 2018). The library came from 5' RACE. The sequencer listed for this sample is Illumina HiSeq 2500. TCRdb redid the processing of the public reads, applying fastp at Q25 and MiXCR, and retained in-frame beta chains. All rows with the same CDR3 protein become a single entry with the most common DNA and genes. The sample has 290,000 or so distinct CDR3 sequences on record, roughly 20% of them singletons. Approximately 3.7% of the sample is in the top ten clones. The specimen was blood, either unsorted or a sorted T cell fraction (not recorded which). These receptors were taken from a female donor with ankylosing spondylitis or in good health (not recorded which).

This clonotype was picked up a small number of times. V and J are TRBV3-1 and TRBJ1-1, with TRBD1 matching over 8 bases. The CDR3 has 16 amino acids. After removal of 8 bases from V and 4 bases from J, the junction contained 15 bases not matched to a gene. Germline V lookup: CDR1 LGHDT, CDR2 YNNKEL (reference sequence). The chain's CDR3 is CASGERQGTLGTEAFF. The CDR3 DNA sequence: TGTGCCAGCGGAGAAAGACAGGGGACTTTAGGCACTGAAGCTTTCTTT. The full variable domain, with the rest looked up from reference TRBV3-1 and TRBJ1-1, is DTAVSQTPKYLVTQMGNDKSIKCEQNLGHDTMYWYKQDSKKFLKIMFSYNNKELIINETVPNRFSPKSPDKAHLNLHINSLELGDSAVYFCASGERQGTLGTEAFFGQGTRLTVV.

This clonotype was counted between two and nine times. V gene TRBV19 combines with J gene TRBJ1-5; 9 bases fit TRBD1. From germline, CDR1 is LNHDA and CDR2 SQIVND (reference sequence). The CDR3 has 15 residues. Germline trimming cut 3 bases from V and 4 bases from J; bases unmatched to any gene: 4. CDR3 sequence reads: CASSIRQGDNQPQHF. CDR3 nucleotide sequence: TGTGCCAGTAGTATTCGACAGGGGGATAATCAGCCCCAGCATTTT.

The chain is built from TRBV10-3 and TRBJ2-7, with 7 bases identical to TRBD1. Germline CDR1 reads ENHRY; CDR2 reads SYGVKD. This CDR3 contains 15 residues. The V gene end was trimmed by 5 bases and the J gene end by 4 bases; junction bases not matched to a gene: 11. The chain's CDR3 is CAISTSTGSAYEQYF. CDR3 DNA sequence: TGTGCCATCAGTACCTCGACAGGGTCGGCGTACGAGCAGTACTTC.

The rearrangement uses TRBV7-2 and TRBJ1-2; TRBD1 matches 7 bases. The length of the CDR3 is 15 residues. Germline V gene sequence: CDR1 SGHTA, CDR2 FQGNSA. With 1 base clipped from V and 8 bases from J, the junction kept 10 bases outside the gene matches. CDR3 DNA: TGTGCCAGCAGCTTAGGAAGGGGAGGGGGCGGGGGCTACACCTTC. Translation gives CASSLGRGGGGGYTF.

In its sample, this clonotype was seen a few times. J is TRBJ2-5 and V is TRBV5-6; D is possibly TRBD1 (6 bases). Trimming shortened V by 2 bases and J by 1 base, and 15 bases separated the two germline ends. This CDR3 spans 16 amino acids. In germline, CDR1 is SGHDT, CDR2 YYEEEE. CDR3 residues: CASSLKSDSLQETQYF. Here the CDR3 DNA reads TGTGCCAGCAGCTTAAAGTCGGACAGTCTCCAAGAGACCCAGTACTTC.

The chain is built from TRBV7-8 and TRBJ1-1, with a possible D match to TRBD1 (6 bases). V gave up 6 bases and J gave up 1 base, with 9 bases separating them. CDR1 and CDR2 from the germline V gene are SGHVS and FQNEAQ. The CDR3 loop spans 13 amino acids. CDR3 sequence reads: CASRLTGNTEAFF. CDR3 nucleotide sequence: TGTGCCAGCAGATTGACAGGGAACACTGAAGCTTTCTTT.

The chain links TRBV6-5 to TRBJ2-3; 13 bases align to TRBD2. Germline values: CDR1 MNHEY, CDR2 SVGAGI. The CDR3 is made up of 16 amino acids. J was trimmed by 5 bases and V by 2 bases; bases with no gene match: 4. The CDR3 DNA reads as TGTGCCAGCAGTTACAGACTAGCGGGAGGACTAGATACGCAGTATTTT. Protein product: CASSYRLAGGLDTQYF.

This clonotype was observed many times. The genes are TRBV18 and TRBJ2-3; 11 nucleotides line up with TRBD1. The CDR3 is made up of 18 amino acids. V was pared by 5 bases and J by 1 base, with 11 bases of the junction left unmatched. In germline, CDR1 is KGHSH, CDR2 LQKENI. CDR3 residues: CASSRSFVGQGGTDTQYF. DNA of the CDR3: TGTGCCAGCTCAAGGTCCTTCGTGGGACAGGGGGGCACAGATACGCAGTATTTT. Filled out from reference TRBV18 and TRBJ2-3, the complete variable domain reads NAGVMQNPRHLVRRRGQEARLRCSPMKGHSHVYWYRQLPEEGLKFMVYLQKENIIDESGMPKERFSAEFPKEGPSILRIQQVVRGDSAAYFCASSRSFVGQGGTDTQYFGPGTRLTVL.

This chain links TRBV6-2 or TRBV6-3 with TRBJ2-1; D unclear. The V gene lost 5 bases and the J gene lost 6 bases, with 17 bases spanning the gap. The germline V gene encodes CDR1 MNHEY and CDR2 SVGEGT. CDR3 length: 15 residues. CDR3 region: CASSGLRARLNEQFF. In DNA form, the CDR3 reads TGTGCCAGCAGTGGGCTACGGGCGAGGCTCAATGAGCAGTTCTTC.

This clonotype showed up many times. The V gene is TRBV6-5, the J gene TRBJ1-2; D uncertain. Germline CDR1 is MNHEY and CDR2 is SVGAGI. The CDR3 contains 14 residues. The V and J ends lost 0 bases and 4 bases respectively, with 9 bases between them. CDR3 protein: CASSYSSGGYGYTF. CDR3 bases: TGTGCCAGCAGTTACTCCTCTGGAGGCTATGGCTACACCTTC.

The genes are TRBV6-1 and TRBJ2-7; D is possibly TRBD2 (6 bases). CDR1 and CDR2 from the germline V gene are MNHNS and SASEGT. V lost 6 bases and J lost 3, with 15 bases in between. CDR3 length equals 14 residues. As DNA, the CDR3 is TGTGCCAGCAGCATCGCGGGAAAGTACTACGAGCAGTACTTC. Its translation is CASSIAGKYYEQYF.

This clonotype was detected many times. The chain uses TRBV20-1 and TRBJ1-6; 8 nucleotides match TRBD1. There are 13 residues in the CDR3. V trimming: 4 bases; J trimming: 9 bases; junction bases outside the gene matches: 5. Germline V lookup: CDR1 DFQATT, CDR2 SNEGSKA (reference sequence). CDR3 sequence reads: CSATTGVISPLHF. In DNA, the CDR3 is TGCAGTGCTACGACAGGGGTAATTTCACCCCTCCACTTT.

This chain connects TRBV7-9 to TRBJ2-7; tentative D call: TRBD1 (5 bases). Germline-derived CDR1 and CDR2 are SEHNR and FQNEAQ (reference sequence). V gave up 5 bases and J gave up 3 bases, with 11 bases separating them. This CDR3 is 13 amino acids long. The CDR3 here is CASSPAGIYEQYF. The CDR3 DNA reads TGTGCCAGCAGCCCGGCAGGGATCTACGAGCAGTACTTC. Variable domain in full (rest from reference TRBV7-9 and TRBJ2-7): DTGVSQNPRHKITKRGQNVTFRCDPISEHNRLYWYRQTLGQGPEFLTYFQNEAQLEKSRLLSDRFSAERPKGSFSTLEIQRTEQGDSAMYLCASSPAGIYEQYFGPGTRLTVT.

Only a few counts were recorded for this clonotype. This chain links TRBV5-1 with TRBJ2-3, with D tentatively TRBD1 (6 bases). Trimming removed 0 bases from V and 3 bases from J, with 8 bases in between. The CDR3 is 14 residues long. Germline lookup yields CDR1 SGHRS and CDR2 YFSETQ. The CDR3 reads CASSLGTATDTQYF. For the CDR3, the DNA is TGCGCCAGCAGCTTGGGGACAGCGACAGATACGCAGTATTTT.

This clonotype occurred many times. The chain combines TRBV29-1 with TRBJ2-3; no firm D call. The CDR3 is made up of 13 amino acids. The V end lost 3 bases, the J end lost 0 bases, and 7 bases lay between the germline ends. The germline CDR1 and CDR2 sequences are SQVTM and ANQGSEA. CDR3 sequence: CSVEVGSTDTQYF. CDR3 bases: TGCAGCGTTGAGGTGGGAAGCACAGATACGCAGTATTTT.

This clonotype was seen more than once but under ten times. The chain employs TRBV6-4 and TRBJ2-1; 7 bases map to TRBD1. J gave up 9 bases and V 7 bases, and 9 bases lay outside the gene matches. CDR1 is MRHNA, CDR2 SNTAGT, per germline. The CDR3 runs 13 residues. This CDR3 is CASKGTAFGEQFF. CDR3 nucleotide sequence: TGTGCCAGCAAAGGGACAGCCTTCGGTGAGCAGTTCTTC.

This clonotype was counted a few times. V is TRBV6-2 or TRBV6-3 and J is TRBJ1-5; the match to TRBD1 covers 7 bases. Unmatched junction bases numbered 14, after V lost 6 bases and J lost 9 bases. The CDR3 consists of 15 residues. Germline-derived CDR1 and CDR2 are MNHEY and SVGEGT. The CDR3, as DNA: TGTGCCAGCAGCCCGCCAGGGACAGCCTTGACGCCCCAGCATTTT. Its translation is CASSPPGTALTPQHF.

The CDR3 here is CASSQAAAGSYEQYF. CDR3 DNA: TGTGCCAGCAGCCAAGCGGCAGCAGGATCCTACGAGCAGTACTTC. V and J are TRBV4-2 and TRBJ2-7; D not resolved. CDR1 is LGHNA, CDR2 YNFKEQ, per germline. Trimming removed 1 base at V and 1 base at J, with 11 bases between. This CDR3 comprises 15 residues.

Only a few counts were recorded for this clonotype. The rearrangement joins TRBV7-9 to TRBJ2-1, with 9 bases fitting TRBD2. The CDR3 extends over 15 amino acids. Germline CDR1 and CDR2: SEHNR and FQNEAQ (reference sequence). V trimming: 6 bases; J trimming: 3 bases; junction bases outside the gene matches: 6. CDR3 nucleotide sequence: TGTGCCAGCAGTTTTAGCGGGAGTGGCTACAATGAGCAGTTCTTC. It codes for CASSFSGSGYNEQFF. The full variable domain, completed using reference TRBV7-9 and TRBJ2-1, is DTGVSQNPRHKITKRGQNVTFRCDPISEHNRLYWYRQTLGQGPEFLTYFQNEAQLEKSRLLSDRFSAERPKGSFSTLEIQRTEQGDSAMYLCASSFSGSGYNEQFFGPGTRLTVL.

Many counts were recorded for this clonotype. This rearrangement joins TRBV20-1 to TRBJ2-1; 11 nucleotides line up with TRBD2. Germline trimming cut 6 bases from V and 7 bases from J; bases unmatched to any gene: 8. Germline V gene sequence: CDR1 DFQATT, CDR2 SNEGSKA (reference sequence). CDR3 length: 14 amino acids. In nucleotides, the CDR3 is TGCAGTGCCCCGGCTAGCGGGAGGTCTAATGAGCAGTTCTTC. Protein: CSAPASGRSNEQFF.

This clonotype turned up a few times. The chain is built from TRBV18 and TRBJ2-1; TRBD1 might be the D (6 bases). The CDR3 runs to 15 residues. In germline, CDR1 is KGHSH, CDR2 LQKENI. The V and J ends lost 3 bases and 9 bases respectively, with 18 bases between them. CDR3: CASSPGGTGPTEQFF. The CDR3 region has the DNA TGTGCCAGCTCACCTGGCGGAACAGGGCCCACTGAGCAGTTCTTC.

In its sample, this clonotype was seen a few times. The rearrangement joins TRBV15 to TRBJ2-1, with 11 bases that match TRBD1. Germline V CDR1 and CDR2: LNHNV, YYDKDF (reference sequence). This CDR3 spans 16 amino acids. V gave up 0 bases and J gave up 10 bases; unmatched junction bases: 8. The CDR3 nucleotides read TGTGCCACCAGCAGAGATCCCGGACAGGGGGCATGGGAGCAGTTCTTC. The encoded protein is CATSRDPGQGAWEQFF.

The rearrangement joins TRBV30 to TRBJ1-5; D remains unclear. This CDR3 spans 12 amino acids. Trimming took 5 bases from V and 4 from J, leaving 9 bases between them. Per the germline V gene, CDR1 is GTSNPN and CDR2 is SVGIG (reference sequence). The CDR3 reads CAWGKANQPQHF. DNA of the CDR3: TGTGCCTGGGGCAAAGCGAATCAGCCCCAGCATTTT.

The rearrangement links TRBV20-1 to TRBJ2-3; D is ambiguous. The CDR3 runs to 15 residues. V lost 0 bases and J lost 6, with 16 bases in between. Germline CDR1 DFQATT, CDR2 SNEGSKA (reference sequence). CDR3 sequence (DNA): TGCAGTGCTAGAGATACGATCGCGCCCCCCGATACGCAGTATTTT. This sequence encodes CSARDTIAPPDTQYF.

This clonotype was seen more than once but under ten times. This chain connects TRBV20-1 to TRBJ2-7; 13 bases are a match to TRBD2. Germline CDR1 and CDR2: DFQATT and SNEGSKA (reference sequence). V dropped 5 bases and J dropped 3; count of bases not matched to a gene: 13. CDR3 length: 17 amino acids. CDR3 region: CSAGGHRGLAGDYEQYF. DNA of the CDR3: TGCAGTGCTGGAGGACACCGAGGACTAGCGGGAGACTACGAGCAGTACTTC.

The rearrangement links TRBV12-3 or TRBV12-4 to TRBJ2-7; no clear D gene. V gave up 5 bases and J gave up 4 bases, with 6 bases separating them. This CDR3 has 11 residues. CDR3 in DNA: TGTGCCAGCAGTAAACTTTACGAGCAGTACTTC. Translating it yields CASSKLYEQYF.

V usage is TRBV7-2 and J usage is TRBJ2-3, with D possibly matching TRBD2 (6 bases). Deletions cut 7 bases from V and 2 bases from J, with 13 bases between. This CDR3 is 14 amino acids long. The germline gives CDR1 SGHTA, CDR2 FQGNSA. DNA for the CDR3: TGTGCCAGCAATCGGGGGTTTGACACAGATACGCAGTATTTT. This codes for CASNRGFDTDTQYF.

This clonotype was found many times. The chain carries TRBV29-1 and TRBJ1-1; perhaps TRBD1 as D (6 bases). CDR1 and CDR2 (germline): SQVTM, ANQGSEA. The CDR3 has 14 amino acids. V shed 6 bases and J shed 5 bases, with 19 bases lying between them. The CDR3 sequence is CSVEGPQGWTEAFF. The CDR3 DNA reads as TGCAGCGTCGAGGGGCCTCAGGGGTGGACTGAAGCTTTCTTT.